The 7 T cell receptor beta chains below were found in one sample sequenced in a study of tissue T cells after allogeneic stem cell transplantation. TCRdb's table, derived via immunoSEQ multiplex PCR, lists solely in-frame clones and lacks some. The sample includes approximately 5,100 clones, approximately 31% of them seen just once. Time point here: mouse harvest day 14 after allogeneic transplant. Each mouse received 10^7 T-cell-depleted marrow cells plus 10^6 splenic CD5+ T cells by tail vein. Sequenced input: skin. The source of these receptors is a female BALB/c mouse given C57BL/6 T cells with graft-versus-host disease after an allogeneic hematopoietic cell transplant.

This clone was seen a few times. These gene names are mouse names. CDR3: CASSPNYEQYF. The CDR3 bases that were read are TGTGCCAGCAGTCCCAACTATGAACAGTAC. V is TRBV26 and J is TRBJ2-7; D unclear. The sequence runs out 1 residue before the end of the CDR3; the remainder is reconstructed from the germline J gene. CDR1 and CDR2 from the germline V gene are KGHPV and FQNQEV (reference sequence). The CDR3 loop spans 11 amino acids. Deletions cut 4 bases from V and 3 bases from J, with 4 bases between. The full variable domain, with the rest looked up from reference TRBV26 and TRBJ2-7, is NSKVIQTPRYLVKGQGQKAKMRCIPEKGHPVVFWYQQNKNNEFKFLINFQNQEVLQQIDMTEKRFSAECPSNSPCSLEIQSSEAGDSALYLCASSPNYEQYFGPGTRLTVL.

A note on this clone: The germline and genes are mouse ones. The CDR3 end falls 1 residue outside the read, so it is completed with the germline J gene. The V and J genes are TRBV13-3 and TRBJ1-1, with D uncertain. V was pared by 4 bases and J by 0 bases, with 4 bases between. Per germline, CDR1 NNHDY and CDR2 SYVADS. This CDR3 is built from 12 residues. CDR3 sequence: CASSPANTEVFF. CDR3 DNA (partial): TGTGCCAGCAGTCCAGCAAACACAGAAGTCTTC.

Regarding this clone: The genes are named according to mouse. The CDR3 end lies 1 residue beyond the end of the read and is filled in from the germline J gene. This chain connects TRBV4 to TRBJ2-4; 8 bases match TRBD1. This CDR3 is 14 amino acids long. Germline V gives CDR1 LGHDT, CDR2 YNNKQL (reference sequence). V trimming: 6 bases; J trimming: 0 bases; junction bases outside the gene matches: 2. The CDR3: CASSWTGSQNTLYF. The part of the CDR3 DNA that was read is TGTGCCAGCAGTTGGACAGGGAGTCAAAACACCTTGTAC.

This clone appeared a few times. Here the gene names and germline are mouse. The read falls 1 residue short of the CDR3 end, and the missing part is taken from the germline J gene. The V call is TRBV26, the J call TRBJ2-4; D gene uncertain. Trimming stripped 2 bases from V and 1 base from J, with 4 bases between. The CDR3 extends over 13 amino acids. Germline V gene data show CDR1 as KGHPV and CDR2 as FQNQEV (reference sequence). The covered CDR3 bases are TGTGCCAGCAGTCTGGGGCGTCAAAACACCTTGTAC. Amino acid sequence: CASSLGRQNTLY. The whole CDR3 region reads CASSLGRQNTLYF.

Regarding this clone: These gene names are mouse names. CDR3 DNA, as far as it was read: TGCTCCAGCAGTCGACTGGGGGTAAGGGGACAAAACACCTTGTAC. This codes for CSSSRLGVRGQNTLY. The complete CDR3 reads CSSSRLGVRGQNTLYF. The genes are TRBV23 and TRBJ2-4; the table names TRBD2, a call not compared with the DNA. Coverage ceases 1 residue before the CDR3 finishes, and the germline J gene fills in the end. The CDR3 totals 16 residues. Germline loops: CDR1 KGHTA, CDR2 FQNQQP.

Remarks on this clone: Genes and germline come from the mouse. The CDR3 extends 1 residue past the end of the read, so its final part is completed from the germline J gene. V gene TRBV24 combines with J gene TRBJ1-3; weak D call: TRBD1 (5 bases). The V end lost 4 bases, the J end lost 0 bases, and 7 bases lay between the germline ends. Looked up from germline, CDR1 is KGHTA and CDR2 is FRNEEI. There are 14 residues in the CDR3. The covered CDR3 bases are TGTGCCAGCAGTCGGGACGGTTCTGGAAATACGCTCTAT. Its protein product is CASSRDGSGNTLY. The entire CDR3 reads CASSRDGSGNTLYF.

This clone rates as medium-sized. Mouse gene names apply. The CDR3 end is not reached by the read, which stops 1 residue before it; the germline J gene fills it in. The rearrangement uses TRBV13-1 and TRBJ1-5, with D possibly TRBD1 on 6 matching bases. Trimming removed 6 bases at V and 1 base at J, with 8 bases between. This CDR3 contains 13 residues. Per the germline V gene, CDR1 is NSHNY and CDR2 is SYGAGN. The sequenced CDR3 bases are TGTGCCAGCATCGACAGGAACAACCAGGCTCCGCTT. Protein product: CASIDRNNQAPL. The complete CDR3 sequence is CASIDRNNQAPLF.